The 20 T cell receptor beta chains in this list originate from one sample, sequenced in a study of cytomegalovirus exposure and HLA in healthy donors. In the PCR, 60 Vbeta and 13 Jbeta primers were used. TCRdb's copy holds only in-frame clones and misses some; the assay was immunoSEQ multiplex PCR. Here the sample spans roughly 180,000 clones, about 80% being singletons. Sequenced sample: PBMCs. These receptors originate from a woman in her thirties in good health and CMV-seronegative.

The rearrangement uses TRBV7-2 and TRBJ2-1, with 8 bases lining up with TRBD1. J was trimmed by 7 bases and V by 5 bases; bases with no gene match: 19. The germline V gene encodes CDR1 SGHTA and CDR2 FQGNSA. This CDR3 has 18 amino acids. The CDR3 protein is CASSAGQGFVTVWNEQFF. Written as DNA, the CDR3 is TGTGCCAGCAGCGCCGGACAGGGCTTCGTTACCGTCTGGAATGAGCAGTTCTTC.

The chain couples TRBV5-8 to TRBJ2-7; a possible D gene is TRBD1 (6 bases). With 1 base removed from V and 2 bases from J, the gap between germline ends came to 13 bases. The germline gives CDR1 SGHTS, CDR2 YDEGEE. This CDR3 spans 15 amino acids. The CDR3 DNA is TGTGCCAGCAGCTTGCAGGGGATTAAAGCCTACGAGCAGTACTTC. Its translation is CASSLQGIKAYEQYF.

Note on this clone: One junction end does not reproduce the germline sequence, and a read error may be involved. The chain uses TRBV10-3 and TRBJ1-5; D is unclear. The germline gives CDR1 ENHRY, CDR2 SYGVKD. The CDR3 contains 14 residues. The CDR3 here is CAISKQASNQSQHF. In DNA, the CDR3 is TGTGCCATCAGTAAGCAGGCTTCCAATCAGTCCCAGCATTTT.

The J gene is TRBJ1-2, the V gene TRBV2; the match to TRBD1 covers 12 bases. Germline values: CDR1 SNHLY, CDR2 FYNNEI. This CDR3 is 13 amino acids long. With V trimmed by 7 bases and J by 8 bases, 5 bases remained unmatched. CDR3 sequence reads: CASMGQGALGYTF. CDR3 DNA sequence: TGTGCCAGCATGGGACAGGGGGCGCTGGGCTACACCTTC. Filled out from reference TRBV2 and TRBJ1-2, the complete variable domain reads EPEVTQTPSHQVTQMGQEVILRCVPISNHLYFYWYRQILGQKVEFLVSFYNNEISEKSEIFDDQFSVERPDGSNFTLKIRSTKLEDSAMYFCASMGQGALGYTFGSGTRLTVV.

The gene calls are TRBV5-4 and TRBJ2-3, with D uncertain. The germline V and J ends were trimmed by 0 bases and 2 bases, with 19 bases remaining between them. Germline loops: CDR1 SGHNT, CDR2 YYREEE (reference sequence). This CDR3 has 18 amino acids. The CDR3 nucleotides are TGTGCCAGCAGCTTGGTTCGGTCCACCTTACTCTACACAGATACGCAGTATTTT. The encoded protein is CASSLVRSTLLYTDTQYF.

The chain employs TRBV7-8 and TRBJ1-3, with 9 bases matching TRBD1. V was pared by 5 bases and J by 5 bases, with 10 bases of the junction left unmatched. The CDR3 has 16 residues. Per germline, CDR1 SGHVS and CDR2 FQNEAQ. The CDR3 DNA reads TGTGCCAGCAGCCAATCCCCGACAGGGGGTAGAAACACCATATATTTT. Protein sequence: CASSQSPTGGRNTIYF.

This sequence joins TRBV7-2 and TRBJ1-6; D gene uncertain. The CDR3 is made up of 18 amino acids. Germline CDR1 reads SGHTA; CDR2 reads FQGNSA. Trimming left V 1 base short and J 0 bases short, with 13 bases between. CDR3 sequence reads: CASSLGFSGDSYNSPLHF. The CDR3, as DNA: TGTGCCAGCAGCTTAGGGTTTTCGGGTGACTCCTATAATTCACCCCTCCACTTT.

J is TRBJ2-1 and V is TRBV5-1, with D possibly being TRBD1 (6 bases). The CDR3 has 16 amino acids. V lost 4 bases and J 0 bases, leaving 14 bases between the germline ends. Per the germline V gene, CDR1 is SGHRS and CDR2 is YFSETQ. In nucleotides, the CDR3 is TGCGCCAGCAGCGACCGACAGGTTAGCTCCTACAATGAGCAGTTCTTC. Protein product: CASSDRQVSSYNEQFF.

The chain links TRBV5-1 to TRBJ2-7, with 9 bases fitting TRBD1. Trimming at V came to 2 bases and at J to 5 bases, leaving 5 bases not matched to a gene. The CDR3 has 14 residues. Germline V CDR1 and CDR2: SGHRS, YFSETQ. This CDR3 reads CASSFSGTGNEQYF. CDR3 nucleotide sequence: TGCGCCAGCAGCTTTTCGGGGACAGGGAACGAGCAGTACTTC. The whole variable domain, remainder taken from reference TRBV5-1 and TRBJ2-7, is KAGVTQTPRYLIKTRGQQVTLSCSPISGHRSVSWYQQTPGQGLQFLFEYFSETQRNKGNFPGRFSGRQFSNSRSEMNVSTLELGDSALYLCASSFSGTGNEQYFGPGTRLTVT.

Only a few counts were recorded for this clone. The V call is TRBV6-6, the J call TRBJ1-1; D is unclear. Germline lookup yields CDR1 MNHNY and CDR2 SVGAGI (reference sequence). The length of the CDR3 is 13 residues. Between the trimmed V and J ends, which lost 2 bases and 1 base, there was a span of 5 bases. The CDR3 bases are TGTGCCAGCAGTTACAACGGGAACACTGAAGCTTTCTTT. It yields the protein CASSYNGNTEAFF.

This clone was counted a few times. CDR3 in DNA: TGTGCTAGCCAGGGGGGAGGCGGCACTGAAGCTTTCTTT. As protein: CASQGGGGTEAFF. The chain employs TRBV10-3 and TRBJ1-1; TRBD1 aligns across 7 bases. The CDR3 extends over 13 amino acids. The germline gives CDR1 ENHRY, CDR2 SYGVKD.

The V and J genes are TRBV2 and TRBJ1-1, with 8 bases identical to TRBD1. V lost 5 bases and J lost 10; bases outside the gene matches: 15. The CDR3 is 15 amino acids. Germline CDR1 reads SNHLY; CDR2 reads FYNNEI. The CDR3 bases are TGTGCCAGCAGTCTAGGGACAGGACCACAATGGGGAGCTTTCTTT. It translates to CASSLGTGPQWGAFF.

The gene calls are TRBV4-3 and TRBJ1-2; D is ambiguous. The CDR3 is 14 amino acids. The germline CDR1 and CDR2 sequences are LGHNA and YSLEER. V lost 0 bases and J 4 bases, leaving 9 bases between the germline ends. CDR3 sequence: CASSQEAGTYGYTF. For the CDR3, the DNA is TGCGCCAGCAGCCAAGAAGCGGGCACCTATGGCTACACCTTC.

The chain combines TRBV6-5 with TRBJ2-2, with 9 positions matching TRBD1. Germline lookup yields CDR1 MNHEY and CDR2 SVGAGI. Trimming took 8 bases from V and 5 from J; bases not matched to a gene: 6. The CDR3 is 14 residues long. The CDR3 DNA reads TGTGCCAGCGAACAGGGGGCAGGTACCGGGGAGCTGTTTTTT. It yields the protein CASEQGAGTGELFF.

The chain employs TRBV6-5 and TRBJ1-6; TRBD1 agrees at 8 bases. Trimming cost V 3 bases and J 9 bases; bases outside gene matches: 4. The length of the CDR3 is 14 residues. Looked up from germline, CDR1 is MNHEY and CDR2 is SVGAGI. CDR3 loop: CASSYQGAGSPLHF. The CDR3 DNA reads TGTGCCAGCAGTTATCAGGGGGCAGGTTCACCCCTCCACTTT.

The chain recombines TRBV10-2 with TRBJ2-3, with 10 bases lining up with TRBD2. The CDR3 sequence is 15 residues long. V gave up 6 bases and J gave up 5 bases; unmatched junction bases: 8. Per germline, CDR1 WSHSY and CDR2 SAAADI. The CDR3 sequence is CASRGAGGPRDTQYF. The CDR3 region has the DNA TGCGCCAGCAGGGGAGCGGGGGGGCCCAGAGATACGCAGTATTTT.

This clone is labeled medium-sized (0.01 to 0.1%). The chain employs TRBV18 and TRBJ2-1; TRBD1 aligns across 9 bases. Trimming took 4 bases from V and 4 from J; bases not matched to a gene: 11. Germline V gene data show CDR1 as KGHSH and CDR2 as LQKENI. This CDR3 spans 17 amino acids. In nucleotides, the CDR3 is TGTGCCAGCTCACGGCTATTACAGGGGGCGAAATACAATGAGCAGTTCTTC. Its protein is CASSRLLQGAKYNEQFF.

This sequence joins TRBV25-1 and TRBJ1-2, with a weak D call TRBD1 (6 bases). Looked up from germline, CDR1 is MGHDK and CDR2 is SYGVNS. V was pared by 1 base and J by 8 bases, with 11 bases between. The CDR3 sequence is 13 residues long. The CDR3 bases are TGTGCCAGCAGTGAATCCAACAGGGTGGGCTACACCTTC. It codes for CASSESNRVGYTF.

CDR3 in amino acids: CSVEETGRTYGYTF. In DNA, the CDR3 is TGCAGCGTTGAAGAAACAGGGAGAACCTATGGCTACACCTTC. This sequence joins TRBV29-1 and TRBJ1-2, with a weak D call TRBD1 (6 bases). V dropped 0 bases and J dropped 4 bases, with 12 bases sitting between them. Germline lookup yields CDR1 SQVTM and CDR2 ANQGSEA. CDR3 length equals 14 residues.

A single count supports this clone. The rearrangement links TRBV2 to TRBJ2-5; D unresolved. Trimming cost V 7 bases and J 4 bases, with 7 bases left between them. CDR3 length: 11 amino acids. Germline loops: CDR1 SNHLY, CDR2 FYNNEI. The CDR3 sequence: CASTTRETQYF. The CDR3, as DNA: TGTGCCAGCACAACTCGAGAGACCCAGTACTTC.